Listed here are 20 T cell receptor beta chains from one sample, sequenced in a study of blood T cells in healthy people across ages. PCR was performed a second time for roughly 7 to 11 cycles using a sample-barcoded 5' primer and a J-beta primer mix. TCRdb processed the 5' RACE reads anew with MiXCR; each CDR3 protein has one entry. This sample has about 930,000 distinct CDR3 sequences, with under 35% found just once. This sample was shared with a second study, whose subject was T cells of mothers and their children.

Sequencing used blood. These receptors all stem from a woman between 40 and 50 years old in good health.

This clonotype was found a few times. This could be a read error, since a much larger clone is one nucleotide away. CDR3 amino acids: CASSIGRPATQFF. CDR3 coding DNA: TGTGCCAGTAGTATCGGGAGACCGGCGACCCAGTTCTTC. This chain links TRBV19 with TRBJ2-1; D is possibly TRBD2 (6 bases). The ends were cut back, 3 bases at V and 13 bases at J, with 16 bases in the middle. Germline V CDR1 and CDR2: LNHDA, SQIVND (reference sequence). The CDR3 sequence is 13 residues long. The variable domain in full, with the rest retrieved from reference TRBV19 and TRBJ2-1, is DGGITQSPKYLFRKEGQNVTLSCEQNLNHDAMYWYRQDPGQGLRLIYYSQIVNDFQKGDIAEGYSVSREKKESFPLTVTSAQKNPTAFYLCASSIGRPATQFFGPGTRLTVL.

The rearrangement joins TRBV2 to TRBJ2-5; the match to TRBD1 covers 7 bases. The germline gives CDR1 SNHLY, CDR2 FYNNEI. Trimming took 6 bases from V and 1 from J; bases not matched to a gene: 5. The CDR3 contains 14 residues. CDR3 protein: CASRVGQAQETQYF. CDR3 in DNA: TGTGCCAGCAGAGTCGGACAGGCCCAAGAGACCCAGTACTTC.

This sequence joins TRBV2 and TRBJ2-7; D possibly corresponds to TRBD1 (6 bases). CDR3 length: 14 residues. V was clipped by 7 bases and J by 6 bases, with 19 bases between them. Germline V lookup: CDR1 SNHLY, CDR2 FYNNEI. The DNA for the CDR3 is TGTGCCAGCAATTTACAGGGCGAAACCTGCGAGCAGTACTTC. Protein product: CASNLQGETCEQYF.

The CDR3 DNA reads as TGTGCCAGCAGCAAAGCTATCGACAGGCACAATCAGCCCCAGCATTTT. Encoded protein: CASSKAIDRHNQPQHF. This chain uses TRBV21-1 with TRBJ1-5; TRBD1, as called in the table, went unchecked against the DNA. TRBV21-1 is noted as a pseudogene. The CDR3 length is 16 residues.

The chain is built from TRBV30 and TRBJ1-2, with D hard to call. The CDR3 is 14 amino acids. Germline lookup yields CDR1 GTSNPN and CDR2 SVGIG (reference sequence). Between the trimmed V and J ends, which lost 4 bases and 4 bases, there was a span of 16 bases. The CDR3: CAWTPWGTGYGYTF. DNA of the CDR3: TGTGCCTGGACCCCTTGGGGAACTGGCTATGGCTACACCTTC.

V and J are TRBV6-6 and TRBJ1-6; 9 nucleotides agree with TRBD1. Per the germline V gene, CDR1 is MNHNY and CDR2 is SVGAGI (reference sequence). This CDR3 is built from 15 residues. Germline trimming cut 2 bases from V and 7 bases from J; bases unmatched to any gene: 3. The DNA of the CDR3 is TGTGCCAGCAGTTACCAGGGACAGGGAAATTCACCCCTCCACTTT. It yields the protein CASSYQGQGNSPLHF.

This clonotype was detected many times. The chain employs TRBV7-3 and TRBJ2-5, with TRBD1 matching over 8 bases. This CDR3 spans 13 amino acids. CDR1 SGHTA and CDR2 FQGTGA come from the germline V gene. V gave up 5 bases and J gave up 4 bases; unmatched junction bases: 3. CDR3 sequence reads: CASSADRGETQYF. The CDR3 DNA reads TGTGCCAGCAGCGCCGACAGGGGAGAGACCCAGTACTTC.

The chain joins TRBV4-1 to TRBJ2-5; the D gene is possibly TRBD1 (6 bases). V lost 1 base and J lost 4, with 22 bases in between. The CDR3 has 18 residues. Germline values: CDR1 MGHRA, CDR2 YSYEKL. The CDR3 sequence is CASSQAPSSRGDRETQYF. CDR3 nucleotide sequence: TGCGCCAGCAGCCAAGCGCCCAGTTCCAGGGGCGATCGAGAGACCCAGTACTTC.

This clonotype was observed a handful of times. An end of the junction does not agree with germline; a read error may underlie this. The V call is TRBV4-2, the J call TRBJ2-7; TRBD1 might be the D (7 bases). Germline lookup yields CDR1 LGHNA and CDR2 YNFKEQ. The CDR3 runs to 16 residues. The CDR3 DNA sequence: TGTGCCAGCAGCCATGATAGACAGGGAGGCTCCTACGAGCGGTACTTC. Residues: CASSHDRQGGSYERYF.

This clonotype appeared a few times. The gene calls are TRBV2 and TRBJ1-2; 7 positions agree with TRBD1. Germline CDR1 is SNHLY and CDR2 is FYNNEI. This CDR3 region has 14 residues. V gave up 4 bases and J gave up 5 bases; unmatched junction bases: 7. The CDR3 region has the DNA TGTGCCAGCAGTGCTCCAGGGGGATGGTATGGCTACACCTTC. Translating it yields CASSAPGGWYGYTF.

This clonotype was counted a few times. One base away lies a much larger clone, so this may be a sequencing read error. This CDR3 is CCVVGGAQETQYF. Written as DNA, the CDR3 is TGCTGCGTTGTTGGGGGGGCCCAAGAGACCCAGTACTTC. The chain employs TRBV29-1 and TRBJ2-5, with a possible D match to TRBD2 (7 bases). Germline-derived CDR1 and CDR2 are SQVTM and ANQGSEA. The CDR3 runs 13 residues.

This chain uses TRBV28 with TRBJ2-7; D tentatively fits TRBD1 or TRBD2 (6 bases each). Germline CDR1 and CDR2: MDHEN and SYDVKM. Trimming cost V 7 bases and J 6 bases, with 16 bases left between them. CDR3 length: 13 residues. In DNA form, the CDR3 reads TGTGCCAGCACGGGGGCGCTCCGCCGCGAGCAGTACTTC. Encoded protein: CASTGALRREQYF.

This clonotype has only a few counts. This chain links TRBV10-3 with TRBJ2-1, with D unresolved. Germline values: CDR1 ENHRY, CDR2 SYGVKD. The V end lost 0 bases, the J end lost 9 bases, and 9 bases lay between the germline ends. The CDR3 contains 13 residues. The CDR3: CAISESEGGEQFF. The CDR3 nucleotides read TGTGCCATCAGTGAGTCTGAAGGCGGTGAGCAGTTCTTC.

This clonotype was observed a handful of times. V and J are TRBV20-1 and TRBJ1-2; TRBD1 matches 8 bases. Germline V gene sequence: CDR1 DFQATT, CDR2 SNEGSKA (reference sequence). The CDR3 totals 14 residues. Trimming cost V 5 bases and J 7 bases; bases outside gene matches: 12. CDR3 sequence: CSAEDGQGVSGYTF. The DNA for the CDR3 is TGCAGTGCTGAAGATGGACAGGGCGTAAGTGGCTACACCTTC.

The table lists this clonotype with many counts. A read error may account for a junction end that differs from germline. V gene TRBV5-1 combines with J gene TRBJ1-2; 8 nucleotides match TRBD1. The CDR3 is 14 amino acids. Germline values: CDR1 SGHRS, CDR2 YFSETQ. The CDR3 here is CASSLDRGNYGYTF. CDR3 DNA: TGTGCCAGCAGTTTAGACAGGGGTAACTATGGCTACACCTTC. Full variable domain (missing parts from reference TRBV5-1 and TRBJ1-2): KAGVTQTPRYLIKTRGQQVTLSCSPISGHRSVSWYQQTPGQGLQFLFEYFSETQRNKGNFPGRFSGRQFSNSRSEMNVSTLELGDSALYLCASSLDRGNYGYTFGSGTRLTVV.

In this sample, this clonotype turned up once. This chain connects TRBV5-1 to TRBJ2-2; D uncertain. Deletions cut 2 bases from V and 2 bases from J, with 7 bases between. The CDR3 spans 14 residues. CDR1 and CDR2 (germline): SGHRS, YFSETQ. This CDR3 reads CASSFEINTGELFF. For the CDR3, the DNA is TGCGCCAGCAGCTTCGAAATAAACACCGGGGAGCTGTTTTTT.

A few counts support this clonotype. The V call is TRBV3-1, the J call TRBJ2-5; 8 positions agree with TRBD1. The CDR3 has 13 residues. Losses at the gene ends were 8 bases for V and 2 bases for J; bases not matched to a gene: 4. From germline, CDR1 is LGHDT and CDR2 YNNKEL (reference sequence). In nucleotides, the CDR3 is TGTGCCAGCGCACGACAGGGGCAAGAGACCCAGTACTTC. Residues: CASARQGQETQYF.

The chain employs TRBV4-2 and TRBJ1-2; TRBD1 matches at 8 bases. CDR3 length: 16 amino acids. With 0 bases clipped from V and 4 bases from J, the junction kept 7 bases outside the gene matches. The germline V gene encodes CDR1 LGHNA and CDR2 YNFKEQ. CDR3 region: CASSQEARDRSYGYTF. The CDR3 DNA sequence: TGTGCCAGCAGCCAAGAAGCCCGGGACAGGTCCTATGGCTACACCTTC.

This clonotype occurred a few times. The chain couples TRBV7-9 to TRBJ2-5, with a tentative D call TRBD1 (6 bases). Germline lookup yields CDR1 SEHNR and CDR2 FQNEAQ (reference sequence). V lost 5 bases, J lost 11 bases, and 24 bases lay in between. The CDR3 contains 15 residues. The CDR3 loop is CASSPLGTPFSGQYF. The DNA for the CDR3 is TGTGCCAGCAGCCCGCTCGGGACACCTTTCTCGGGGCAGTACTTC. Together with reference TRBV7-9 and TRBJ2-5, the CDR3 gives the full variable domain: DTGVSQNPRHKITKRGQNVTFRCDPISEHNRLYWYRQTLGQGPEFLTYFQNEAQLEKSRLLSDRFSAERPKGSFSTLEIQRTEQGDSAMYLCASSPLGTPFSGQYFGPGTRLLVL.

Many counts were recorded for this clonotype. J is TRBJ2-5 and V is TRBV20-1; D is uncertain. Germline V lookup: CDR1 DFQATT, CDR2 SNEGSKA (reference sequence). V lost 7 bases to trimming and J lost 3 bases, with 12 bases between them. The CDR3 has 12 residues. CDR3 amino acids: CSGRHRKETQYF. In DNA form, the CDR3 reads TGCAGTGGAAGACACAGAAAAGAGACCCAGTACTTC.